This T cell receptor (beta chain) came from a study of CD8 T cells in ankylosing spondylitis. Study results and limitations: There was a TCR beta motif, made of several highly homologous variants, that appeared characteristic of ankylosing spondylitis blood. Within matched ankylosing spondylitis synovial fluid, disease-linked clones were reportedly significantly enriched.

Library preparation for TCR beta used quantitative 5'-RACE with molecular barcodes. From the 5' RACE reads, TCRdb called clonotypes with MiXCR, one entry per CDR3 protein. The sample includes around 250,000 distinct CDR3 sequences, roughly a tenth of them seen just once. V was cut by 5 bases and J by 0 bases, with 10 bases left in between. Germline V gene sequence: CDR1 DFQATT, CDR2 SNEGSKA (reference sequence). The CDR3 is 14 residues long. Concerning this clonotype: Its antigen remains unknown.

Input material: blood, either unsorted or a sorted T cell fraction (not recorded which). The TCR was taken from a male donor with ankylosing spondylitis or in good health (not recorded which). J is TRBJ1-4 and V is TRBV20-1, with D perhaps TRBD1 (5 bases). The CDR3 DNA reads as TGCAGTGCTGGCCAGGGAGCAACTAATGAAAAACTGTTTTTT. Translated, it gives CSAGQGATNEKLFF.